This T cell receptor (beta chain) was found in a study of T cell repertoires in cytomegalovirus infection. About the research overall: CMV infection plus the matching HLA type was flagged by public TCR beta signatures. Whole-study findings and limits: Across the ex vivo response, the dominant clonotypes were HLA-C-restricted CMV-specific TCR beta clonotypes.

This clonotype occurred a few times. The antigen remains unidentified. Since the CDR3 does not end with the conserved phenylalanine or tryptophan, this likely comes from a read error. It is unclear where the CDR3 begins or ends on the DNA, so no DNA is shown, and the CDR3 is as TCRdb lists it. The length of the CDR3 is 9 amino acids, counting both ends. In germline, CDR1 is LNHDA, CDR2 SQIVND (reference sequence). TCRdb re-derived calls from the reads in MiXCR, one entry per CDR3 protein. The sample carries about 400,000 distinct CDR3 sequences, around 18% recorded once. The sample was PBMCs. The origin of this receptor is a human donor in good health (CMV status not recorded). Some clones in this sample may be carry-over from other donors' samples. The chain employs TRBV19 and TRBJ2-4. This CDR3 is CASSITPSP.